This T cell receptor (beta chain) was profiled in a study of shared clonotypes between healthy human individuals. Assay used: immunoSEQ multiplex PCR; TCRdb lists only in-frame clones, some missing. This sample has some 980,000 clones, with over 60% found just once. The CDR3 is 14 residues long. Trimming stripped 3 bases from V and 4 bases from J, with 12 bases between. The germline gives CDR1 LNHDA, CDR2 SQIVND (reference sequence). Material: memory CD4+ T cells sorted from blood. Subset indicated: CD45RA-negative fraction. This chain joins TRBV19 and TRBJ1-1, with unresolved D. This TCR was sampled from a man aged 18 to 35 in good health. CDR3 amino acids: CASSIKAGSTEAFF. The CDR3 nucleotides read TGTGCCAGTAGTATCAAGGCAGGAAGCACTGAAGCTTTCTTT.